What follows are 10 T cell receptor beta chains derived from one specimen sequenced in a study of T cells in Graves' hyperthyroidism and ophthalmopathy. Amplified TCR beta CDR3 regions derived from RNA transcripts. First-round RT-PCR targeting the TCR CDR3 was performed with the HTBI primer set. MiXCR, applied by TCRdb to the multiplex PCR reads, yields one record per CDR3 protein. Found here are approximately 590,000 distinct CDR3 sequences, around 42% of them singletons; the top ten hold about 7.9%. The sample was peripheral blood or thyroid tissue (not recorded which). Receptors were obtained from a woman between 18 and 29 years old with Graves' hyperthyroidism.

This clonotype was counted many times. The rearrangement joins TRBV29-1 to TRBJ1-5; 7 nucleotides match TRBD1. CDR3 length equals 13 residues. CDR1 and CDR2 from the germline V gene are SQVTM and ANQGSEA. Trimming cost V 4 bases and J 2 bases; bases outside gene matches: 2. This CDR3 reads CSVAGGGNQPQHF. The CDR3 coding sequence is TGCAGCGTTGCAGGGGGAGGCAATCAGCCCCAGCATTTT.

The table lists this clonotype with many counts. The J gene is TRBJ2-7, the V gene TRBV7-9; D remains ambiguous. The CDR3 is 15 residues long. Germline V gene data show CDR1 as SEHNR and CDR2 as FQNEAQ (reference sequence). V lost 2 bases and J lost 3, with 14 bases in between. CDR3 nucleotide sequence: TGTGCCAGCAGCTTAACTGAGCCAGCTCACTACGAGCAGTACTTC. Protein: CASSLTEPAHYEQYF.

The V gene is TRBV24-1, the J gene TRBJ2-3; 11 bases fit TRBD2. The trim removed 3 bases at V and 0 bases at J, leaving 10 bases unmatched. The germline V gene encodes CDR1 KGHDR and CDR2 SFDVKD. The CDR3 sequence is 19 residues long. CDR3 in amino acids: CATSDPKTWTSGSTDTQYF. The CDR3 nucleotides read TGTGCCACCAGTGATCCTAAGACGTGGACTAGCGGGAGCACAGATACGCAGTATTTT.

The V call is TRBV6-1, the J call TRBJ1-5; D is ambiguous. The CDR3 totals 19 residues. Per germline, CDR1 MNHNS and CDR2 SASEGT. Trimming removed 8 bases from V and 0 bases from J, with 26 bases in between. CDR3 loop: CASSYPTSSPNYSNQPQHF. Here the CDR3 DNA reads TGTGCCAGCTCGTACCCGACATCATCCCCGAATTATAGCAATCAGCCCCAGCATTTT.

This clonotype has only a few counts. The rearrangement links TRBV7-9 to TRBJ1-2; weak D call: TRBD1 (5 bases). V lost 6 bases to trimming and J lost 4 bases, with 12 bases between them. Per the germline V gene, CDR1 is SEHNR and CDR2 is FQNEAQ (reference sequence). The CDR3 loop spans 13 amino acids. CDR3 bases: TGTGCCAGCAGATTGGACACCTCCTATGGCTACACCTTC. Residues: CASRLDTSYGYTF.

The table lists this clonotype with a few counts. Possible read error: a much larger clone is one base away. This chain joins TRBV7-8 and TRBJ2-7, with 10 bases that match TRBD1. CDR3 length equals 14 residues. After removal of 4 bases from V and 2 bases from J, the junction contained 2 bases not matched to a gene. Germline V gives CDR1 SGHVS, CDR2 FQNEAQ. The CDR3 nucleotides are TGTGCCAGCAGCTGGGGGACAGGGGCCTACGAGCAGTACTTC. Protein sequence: CASSWGTGAYEQYF.

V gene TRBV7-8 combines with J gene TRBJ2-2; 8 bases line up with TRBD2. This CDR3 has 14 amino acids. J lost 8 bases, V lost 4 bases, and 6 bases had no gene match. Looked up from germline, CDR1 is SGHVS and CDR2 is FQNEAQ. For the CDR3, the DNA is TGTGCCAGCAGCTCGTCGGGGGGGGCGGGGGAGCTGTTTTTT. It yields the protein CASSSSGGAGELFF. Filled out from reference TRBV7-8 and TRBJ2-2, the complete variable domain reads GAGVSQSPRYKVAKRGQDVALRCDPISGHVSLFWYQQALGQGPEFLTYFQNEAQLDKSGLPSDRFFAERPEGSVSTLKIQRTQQEDSAVYLCASSSSGGAGELFFGEGSRLTVL.

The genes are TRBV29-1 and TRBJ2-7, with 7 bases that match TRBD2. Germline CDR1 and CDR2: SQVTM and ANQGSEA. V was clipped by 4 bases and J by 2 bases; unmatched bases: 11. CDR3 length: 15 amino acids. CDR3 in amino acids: CSVVNSRETPYEQYF. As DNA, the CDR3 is TGCAGCGTTGTTAATTCGCGGGAGACTCCCTACGAGCAGTACTTC.

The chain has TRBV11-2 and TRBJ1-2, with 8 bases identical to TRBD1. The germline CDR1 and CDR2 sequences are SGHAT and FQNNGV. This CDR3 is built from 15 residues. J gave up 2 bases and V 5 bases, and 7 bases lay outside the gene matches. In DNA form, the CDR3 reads TGTGCCAGCAGCCGCCGCCGGACAGGGAACTATGGCTACACCTTC. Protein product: CASSRRRTGNYGYTF.

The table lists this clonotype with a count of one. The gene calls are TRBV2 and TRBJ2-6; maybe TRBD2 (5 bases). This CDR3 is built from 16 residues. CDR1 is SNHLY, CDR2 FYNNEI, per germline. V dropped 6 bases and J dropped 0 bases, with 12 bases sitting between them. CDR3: CASSPRAGSGANVLTF. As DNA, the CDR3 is TGTGCCAGCAGCCCCCGGGCGGGCTCTGGGGCCAACGTCCTGACTTTC.